These T cell receptor beta chains were read from a single sample in a study of shared clonotypes between healthy human individuals. Libraries were prepared by immunoSEQ multiplex PCR; TCRdb keeps only in-frame clonotypes and omits some of them. The table shows roughly 2,000,000 clones, with approximately 92% occurring only once. The sequenced material came from naive CD8+ T cells from PBMCs. These receptors all stem from a man aged 18 to 29 in good health. Some clones in this sample may be carry-over from other donors' samples. Both conserved end residues are part of each CDR3. A D gene is named only where the DNA matches it firmly.

TRBV29-1	TRBJ1-4	NA	TGCAGCGTTGAAGAAACTGGGACTAATGAAAAACTGTTTTTT	CSVEETGTNEKLFF
TRBV6-4	TRBJ2-3	TRBD2	TGTGCCAGCAGGCGGACTAGCGGGAGTGCAGATACGCAGTATTTT	CASRRTSGSADTQYF
TRBV28	TRBJ2-7	TRBD2	TGTGCCAGCAGCCTCCTAGCGGGTATCTACGAGCAGTACTTC	CASSLLAGIYEQYF
TRBV28	TRBJ2-7	TRBD1	TGTGCCAGCAGGGGGACAGGGAGATCCTACGAGCAGTACTTC	CASRGTGRSYEQYF
TRBV10-3	TRBJ1-1	NA	TGTGCCACCACGGGGGGGTTGGGGACTGAAGCTTTCTTT	CATTGGLGTEAFF
TRBV4-1	TRBJ1-2	NA	TGCGCCAGCAGCCAAGGAATATCCCGAAGGGCGAACTATGGCTACACCTTC	CASSQGISRRANYGYTF
TRBV5-4	TRBJ1-2	NA	TGTGCCAGCAGCACTAGCGCCGGGGTCTATGGCTACACCTTC	CASSTSAGVYGYTF
TRBV14	TRBJ2-5	NA	TGTGCCAGCAGCCAAGAAGTAGGGGAGACCCAGTACTTC	CASSQEVGETQYF
TRBV12-1	TRBJ2-1	NA	TGTGCCAGCAGCTTTGCTGAACTAGCGGGAGATTGGGGCAATGAGCAGTTCTTC	CASSFAELAGDWGNEQFF
TRBV28	TRBJ2-3	NA	TGTGCCAGCAGCAGGGACTTCACCACAGATACGCAGTATTTT	CASSRDFTTDTQYF
TRBV15	TRBJ2-1	TRBD1	TGTGCCACCAGCAGAACCGGGACAGGCGACAATGAGCAGTTCTTC	CATSRTGTGDNEQFF
TRBV9	TRBJ1-1	NA	TGTGCCAGCACCGAGAGCTGGGTCGGTGGGGACACTGAAGCTTTCTTT	CASTESWVGGDTEAFF
TRBV14	TRBJ1-1	TRBD1	TGTGCCAGCAGCCAAACGACAGGGTGGACTGAAGCTTTCTTT	CASSQTTGWTEAFF